Each of the 8 T cell receptor beta chains below was sequenced from the same sample in a study of cytomegalovirus exposure and HLA in healthy donors. The PCR had 60 Vbeta and 13 Jbeta primers. Sequencing was performed with immunoSEQ multiplex PCR; in TCRdb, only in-frame clones are kept and a portion is missing. The table lists 100,000 to 150,000 clones, over 70% of them singletons. Input material: PBMCs. The source of these receptors is a woman between 40 and 55 years old in good health and CMV-seronegative.

The chain has TRBV6-5 and TRBJ2-1; 8 nucleotides match TRBD1. From germline, CDR1 is MNHEY and CDR2 SVGAGI. CDR3 length: 12 residues. V was pared by 6 bases and J by 7 bases, with 2 bases of the junction left unmatched. The CDR3 reads CASSRTGNEQFF. DNA of the CDR3: TGTGCCAGCAGCCGGACAGGGAATGAGCAGTTCTTC.

V and J are TRBV9 and TRBJ1-4; 10 bases map to TRBD1. The junction had 7 bases not matched to a gene; V was cut back by 0 bases and J by 8 bases. Germline V gives CDR1 SGDLS, CDR2 YYNGEE. This CDR3 spans 16 amino acids. The CDR3 DNA reads TGTGCCAGCAGCGTAGGCCTCCGGGACAGGGGCGAAAAACTGTTTTTT. This translates into CASSVGLRDRGEKLFF.

The rearrangement uses TRBV12-5 and TRBJ2-7; D possibly corresponds to TRBD2 (5 bases). The CDR3 is 14 amino acids. Germline lookup yields CDR1 LGHNT and CDR2 FRNRAP. V gave up 4 bases and J gave up 4 bases, with 14 bases separating them. CDR3 nucleotides: TGTGCTAGTGGTTATGAGGGCAGCAGGTACGAGCAGTACTTC. Translation gives CASGYEGSRYEQYF.

This chain connects TRBV7-6 to TRBJ1-5; 7 bases agree with TRBD1. Germline CDR1 and CDR2: SGHVS and FNYEAQ. This CDR3 spans 20 amino acids. After removal of 0 bases from V and 0 bases from J, the junction contained 14 bases not matched to a gene. The CDR3 coding sequence is TGTGCCAGCAGCTTAGCAACTTATGGACAGGAGCCCTATAGCAATCAGCCCCAGCATTTT. Its translation is CASSLATYGQEPYSNQPQHF.

The chain links TRBV27 to TRBJ2-7; no clear D. Germline lookup yields CDR1 MNHEY and CDR2 SMNVEV (reference sequence). Trimming left V 6 bases short and J 1 base short, with 10 bases between. This CDR3 comprises 13 residues. CDR3 amino acids: CASSPSGSYEQYF. CDR3 coding DNA: TGTGCCAGCAGCCCTAGTGGGTCCTACGAGCAGTACTTC.

The chain joins TRBV19 to TRBJ2-7; D is possibly TRBD1 (6 bases). The germline V and J ends were trimmed by 5 bases and 4 bases, with 15 bases remaining between them. Germline V CDR1 and CDR2: LNHDA, SQIVND (reference sequence). CDR3 length: 14 amino acids. DNA of the CDR3: TGTGCCAGTAGTGAACAGGGTAAGGGGTACGAGCAGTACTTC. Translated, it gives CASSEQGKGYEQYF.

The sample holds one count of this clone. The chain links TRBV7-8 to TRBJ2-7; TRBD1 matches 9 bases. There are 15 residues in the CDR3. The V gene's germline CDR1 is SGHVS and CDR2 FQNEAQ. V was pared by 0 bases and J by 7 bases, with 7 bases of the junction left unmatched. The CDR3 DNA sequence: TGTGCCAGCAGCTTAGCCGGGACAGGGATGGGTGAGCAGTACTTC. Amino acids: CASSLAGTGMGEQYF. The full variable domain, with the rest looked up from reference TRBV7-8 and TRBJ2-7, is GAGVSQSPRYKVAKRGQDVALRCDPISGHVSLFWYQQALGQGPEFLTYFQNEAQLDKSGLPSDRFFAERPEGSVSTLKIQRTQQEDSAVYLCASSLAGTGMGEQYFGPGTRLTVT.

This sequence joins TRBV19 and TRBJ1-5; TRBD1 matches at 7 bases. V was clipped by 9 bases and J by 5 bases; unmatched bases: 10. Germline-derived CDR1 and CDR2 are LNHDA and SQIVND (reference sequence). The CDR3 has 14 residues. DNA of the CDR3: TGTGCCAGCAGTGGACAGGCCACTCATCAGCCCCAGCATTTT. It encodes CASSGQATHQPQHF.